This note documents a single T cell receptor beta chain sequence. The identical CDR3 is also encoded by other nucleotide sequences in the sample. This record belongs to a study of shared clonotypes between healthy human individuals. Produced via immunoSEQ multiplex PCR; TCRdb's table is partial and in-frame only. This table holds about 2.4 million clones, over 85% found once. The sequence was collected from a man between 18 and 29 years old in good health. The sequenced sample consisted of naive CD4+ T cells sorted from blood. Described subset: CD45RA+ positively selected.

In DNA form, the CDR3 reads TGTGCCAGCAGTTATCGGGACAGGGGTACCTACGAGCAGTACTTC. It specifies CASSYRDRGTYEQYF. V gene TRBV6-5 combines with J gene TRBJ2-7, with 10 bases matching TRBD1. Trimming at V came to 3 bases and at J to 2 bases, leaving 4 bases not matched to a gene. Germline V CDR1 and CDR2: MNHEY, SVGAGI. The CDR3 loop spans 15 amino acids.